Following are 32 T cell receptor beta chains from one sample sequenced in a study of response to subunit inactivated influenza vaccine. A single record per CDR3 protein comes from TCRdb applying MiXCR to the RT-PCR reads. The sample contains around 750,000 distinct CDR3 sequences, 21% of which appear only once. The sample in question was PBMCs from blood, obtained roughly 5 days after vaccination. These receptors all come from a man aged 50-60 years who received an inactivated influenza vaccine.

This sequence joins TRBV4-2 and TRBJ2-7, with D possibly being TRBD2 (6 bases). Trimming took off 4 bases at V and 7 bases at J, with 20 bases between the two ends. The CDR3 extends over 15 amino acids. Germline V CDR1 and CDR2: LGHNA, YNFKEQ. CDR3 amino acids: CASSPGTARVGEQYF. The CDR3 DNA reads TGTGCCAGCAGCCCGGGGACTGCCCGTGTTGGGGAGCAGTACTTC.

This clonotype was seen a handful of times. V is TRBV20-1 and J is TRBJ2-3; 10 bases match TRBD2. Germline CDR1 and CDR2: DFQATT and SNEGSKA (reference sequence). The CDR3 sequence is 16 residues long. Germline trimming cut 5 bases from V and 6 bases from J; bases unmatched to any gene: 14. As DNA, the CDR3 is TGCAGTGCTGACCGTCTAGCGGGAGTAATTTCGGATACGCAGTATTTT. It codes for CSADRLAGVISDTQYF.

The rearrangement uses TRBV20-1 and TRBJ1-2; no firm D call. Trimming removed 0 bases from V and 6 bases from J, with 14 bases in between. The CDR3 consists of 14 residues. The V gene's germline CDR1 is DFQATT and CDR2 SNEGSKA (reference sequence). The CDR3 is CSARDPTTRDGYTF. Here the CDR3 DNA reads TGCAGTGCTAGAGACCCGACCACACGGGATGGCTACACCTTC.

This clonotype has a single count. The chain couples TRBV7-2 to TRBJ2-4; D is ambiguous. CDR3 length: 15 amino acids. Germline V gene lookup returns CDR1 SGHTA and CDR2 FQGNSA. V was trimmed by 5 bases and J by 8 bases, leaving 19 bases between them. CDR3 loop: CASSRTVSKGHIQYF. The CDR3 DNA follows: TGTGCCAGCAGCCGGACGGTCTCTAAAGGGCACATTCAGTACTTC.

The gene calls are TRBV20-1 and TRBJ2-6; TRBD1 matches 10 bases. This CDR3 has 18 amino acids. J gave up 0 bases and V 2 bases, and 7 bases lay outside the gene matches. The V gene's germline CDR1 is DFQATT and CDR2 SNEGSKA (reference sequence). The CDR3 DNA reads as TGCAGTGCTAGATTTCCGGGACAGGGGCCCTCTGGGGCCAACGTCCTGACTTTC. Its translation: CSARFPGQGPSGANVLTF.

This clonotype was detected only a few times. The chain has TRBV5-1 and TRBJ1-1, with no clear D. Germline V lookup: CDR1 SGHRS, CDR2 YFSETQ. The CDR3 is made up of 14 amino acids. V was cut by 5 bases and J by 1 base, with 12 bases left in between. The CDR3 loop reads CASRGGDANTEAFF. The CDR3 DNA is TGCGCCAGCAGGGGTGGTGACGCGAACACTGAAGCTTTCTTT.

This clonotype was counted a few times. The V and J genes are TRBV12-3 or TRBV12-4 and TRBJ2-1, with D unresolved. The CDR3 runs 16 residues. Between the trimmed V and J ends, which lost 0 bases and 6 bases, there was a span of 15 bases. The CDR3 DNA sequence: TGTGCCAGCAGTTTAGCTGGCCAACGGCTCGGCAATGAGCAGTTCTTC. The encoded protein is CASSLAGQRLGNEQFF.

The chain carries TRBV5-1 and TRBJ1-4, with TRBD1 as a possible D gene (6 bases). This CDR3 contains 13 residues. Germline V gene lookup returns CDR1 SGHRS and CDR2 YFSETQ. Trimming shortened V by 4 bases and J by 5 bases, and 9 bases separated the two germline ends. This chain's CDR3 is CASSLGQNEKLFF. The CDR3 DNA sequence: TGCGCCAGCAGCCTTGGACAGAATGAAAAACTGTTTTTT.

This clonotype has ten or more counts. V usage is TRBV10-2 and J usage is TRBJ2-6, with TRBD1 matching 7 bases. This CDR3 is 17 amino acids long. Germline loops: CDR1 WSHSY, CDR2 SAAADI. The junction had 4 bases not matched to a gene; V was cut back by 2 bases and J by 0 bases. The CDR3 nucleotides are TGCGCCAGCAGTGAGAGACAGGGATACTCTGGGGCCAACGTCCTGACTTTC. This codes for CASSERQGYSGANVLTF.

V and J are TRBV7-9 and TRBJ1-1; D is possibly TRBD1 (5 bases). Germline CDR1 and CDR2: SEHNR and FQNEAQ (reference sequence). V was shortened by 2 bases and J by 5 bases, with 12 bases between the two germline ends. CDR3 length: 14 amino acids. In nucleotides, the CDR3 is TGTGCCAGCAGCTTAATGGCGGGGGAAACTGAAGCTTTCTTT. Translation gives CASSLMAGETEAFF.

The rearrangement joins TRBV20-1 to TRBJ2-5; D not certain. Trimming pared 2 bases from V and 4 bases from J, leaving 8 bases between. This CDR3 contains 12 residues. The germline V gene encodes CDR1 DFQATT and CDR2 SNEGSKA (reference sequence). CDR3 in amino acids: CSARHRAETQYF. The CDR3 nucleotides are TGCAGTGCTAGACACCGGGCAGAGACCCAGTACTTC.

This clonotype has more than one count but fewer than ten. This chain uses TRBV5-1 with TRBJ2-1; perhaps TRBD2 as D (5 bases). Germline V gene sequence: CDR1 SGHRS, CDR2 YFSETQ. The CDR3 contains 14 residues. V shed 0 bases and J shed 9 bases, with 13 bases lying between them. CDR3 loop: CASSLDAGQLEQFF. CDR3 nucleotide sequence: TGCGCCAGCAGCTTGGACGCGGGCCAGCTTGAGCAGTTCTTC.

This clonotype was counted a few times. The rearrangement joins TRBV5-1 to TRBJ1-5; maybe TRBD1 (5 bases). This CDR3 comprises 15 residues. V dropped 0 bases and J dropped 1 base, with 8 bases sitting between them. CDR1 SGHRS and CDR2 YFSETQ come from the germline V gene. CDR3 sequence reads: CASSLAGMSNQPQHF. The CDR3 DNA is TGCGCCAGCAGCTTGGCAGGGATGAGCAATCAGCCCCAGCATTTT.

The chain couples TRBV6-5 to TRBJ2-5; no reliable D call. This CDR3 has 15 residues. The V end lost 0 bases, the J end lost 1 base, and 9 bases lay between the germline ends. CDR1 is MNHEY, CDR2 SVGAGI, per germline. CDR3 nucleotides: TGTGCCAGCAGTTACTCTCCCCGGTCCCAAGAGACCCAGTACTTC. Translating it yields CASSYSPRSQETQYF.

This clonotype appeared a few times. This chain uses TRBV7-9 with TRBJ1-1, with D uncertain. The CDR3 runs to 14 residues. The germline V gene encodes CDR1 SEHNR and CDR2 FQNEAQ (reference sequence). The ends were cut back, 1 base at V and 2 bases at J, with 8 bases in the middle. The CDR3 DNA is TGTGCCAGCAGCTTAGAGTCCGTAAACACTGAAGCTTTCTTT. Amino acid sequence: CASSLESVNTEAFF.

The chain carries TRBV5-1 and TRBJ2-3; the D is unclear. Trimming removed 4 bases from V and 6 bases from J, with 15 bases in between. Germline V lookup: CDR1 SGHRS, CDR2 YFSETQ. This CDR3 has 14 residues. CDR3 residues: CASSAEQVTDTQYF. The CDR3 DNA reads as TGCGCCAGCAGCGCTGAGCAGGTTACGGATACGCAGTATTTT.

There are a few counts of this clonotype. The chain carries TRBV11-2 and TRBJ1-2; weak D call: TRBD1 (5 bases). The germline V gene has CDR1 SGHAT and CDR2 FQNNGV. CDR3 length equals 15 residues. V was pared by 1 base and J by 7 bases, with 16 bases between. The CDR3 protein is CASSLGRQTISGYTF. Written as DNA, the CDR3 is TGTGCCAGCAGCTTAGGAAGACAGACGATTTCTGGCTACACCTTC.

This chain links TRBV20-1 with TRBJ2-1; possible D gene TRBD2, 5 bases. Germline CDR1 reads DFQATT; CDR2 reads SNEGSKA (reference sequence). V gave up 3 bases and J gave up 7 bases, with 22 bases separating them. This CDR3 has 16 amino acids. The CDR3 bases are TGCAGTGCTAGGGATGGGGAGCGGAGTCGTCGGAATGAGCAGTTCTTC. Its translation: CSARDGERSRRNEQFF.

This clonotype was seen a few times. The CDR3 protein is CASSFTQGASLNTGELFF. In nucleotides, the CDR3 is TGTGCCAGCAGCTTTACCCAGGGCGCATCGTTGAACACCGGGGAGCTGTTTTTT. This chain joins TRBV5-6 and TRBJ2-2; tentatively, D is TRBD1 (5 bases). The germline CDR1 and CDR2 sequences are SGHDT and YYEEEE. This CDR3 contains 18 residues. V was shortened by 2 bases and J by 1 base, with 18 bases between the two germline ends.

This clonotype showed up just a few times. DNA of the CDR3: TGTGCCAGCAGCGTATCCGGTGCTACGTCCTACAATGAGCAGTTCTTC. Translation gives CASSVSGATSYNEQFF. The chain carries TRBV9 and TRBJ2-1; D is undetermined. CDR3 length: 16 residues. V lost 1 base, J lost 1 base, and 12 bases lay in between. Germline lookup yields CDR1 SGDLS and CDR2 YYNGEE.

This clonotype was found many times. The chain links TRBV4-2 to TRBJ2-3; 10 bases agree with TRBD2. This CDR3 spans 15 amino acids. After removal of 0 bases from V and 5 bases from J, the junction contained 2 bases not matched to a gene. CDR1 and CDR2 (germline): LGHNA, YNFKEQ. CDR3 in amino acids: CASSQDEREGDTQYF. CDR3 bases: TGTGCCAGCAGCCAAGATGAGCGGGAGGGAGATACGCAGTATTTT.

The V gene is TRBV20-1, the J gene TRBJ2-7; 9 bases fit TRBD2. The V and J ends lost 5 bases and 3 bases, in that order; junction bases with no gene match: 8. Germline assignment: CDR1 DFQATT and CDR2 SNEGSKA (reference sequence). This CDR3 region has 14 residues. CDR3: CSAHIAGENYEQYF. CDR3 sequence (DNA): TGCAGTGCTCATATAGCGGGGGAAAACTACGAGCAGTACTTC.

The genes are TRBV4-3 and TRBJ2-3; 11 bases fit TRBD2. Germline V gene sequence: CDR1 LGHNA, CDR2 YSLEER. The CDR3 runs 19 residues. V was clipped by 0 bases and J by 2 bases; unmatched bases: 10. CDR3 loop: CASSQDLASGGRYTDTQYF. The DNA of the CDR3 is TGCGCCAGCAGCCAAGATTTGGCTAGCGGGGGGCGTTACACAGATACGCAGTATTTT.

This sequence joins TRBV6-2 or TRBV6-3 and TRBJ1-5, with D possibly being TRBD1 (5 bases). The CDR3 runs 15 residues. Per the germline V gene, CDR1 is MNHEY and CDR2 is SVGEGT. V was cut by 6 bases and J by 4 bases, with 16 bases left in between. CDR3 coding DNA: TGTGCCAGCAGAACACTAACAGGACGGAATCAGCCCCAGCATTTT. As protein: CASRTLTGRNQPQHF.

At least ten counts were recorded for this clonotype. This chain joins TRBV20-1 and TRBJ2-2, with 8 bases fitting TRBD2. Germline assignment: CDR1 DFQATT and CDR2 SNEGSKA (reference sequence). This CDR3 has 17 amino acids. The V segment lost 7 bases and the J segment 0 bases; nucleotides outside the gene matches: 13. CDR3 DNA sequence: TGCAGTGTCCCGCCAACCTTAGCGGGACCGAACACCGGGGAGCTGTTTTTT. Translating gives CSVPPTLAGPNTGELFF.

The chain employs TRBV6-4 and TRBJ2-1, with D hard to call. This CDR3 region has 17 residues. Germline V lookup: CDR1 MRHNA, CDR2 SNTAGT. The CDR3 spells CTISGPGRNLGYNEQFF. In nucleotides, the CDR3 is TGTACCATCAGTGGCCCTGGACGGAACCTGGGATACAATGAGCAGTTCTTC.

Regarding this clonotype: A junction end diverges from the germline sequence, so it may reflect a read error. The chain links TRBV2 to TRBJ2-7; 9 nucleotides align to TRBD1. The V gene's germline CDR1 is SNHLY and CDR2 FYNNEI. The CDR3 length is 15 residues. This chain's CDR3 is CASRVPGQGSHEQYF. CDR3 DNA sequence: TGTGCCAGCAGGGTACCGGGACAGGGCTCCCACGAGCAGTACTTC.

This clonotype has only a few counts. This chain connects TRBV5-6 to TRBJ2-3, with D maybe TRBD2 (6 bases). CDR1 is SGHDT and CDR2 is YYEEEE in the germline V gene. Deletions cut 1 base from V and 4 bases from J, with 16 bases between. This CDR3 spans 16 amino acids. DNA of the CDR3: TGTGCCAGCAGCTTGAACCGGCGGGGACCATCAGATACGCAGTATTTT. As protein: CASSLNRRGPSDTQYF.

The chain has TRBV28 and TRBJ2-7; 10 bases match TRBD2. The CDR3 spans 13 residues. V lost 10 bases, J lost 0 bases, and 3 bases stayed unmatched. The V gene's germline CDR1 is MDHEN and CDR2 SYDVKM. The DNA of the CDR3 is TGTGCCACCCGGACTAGCGGCTCCTACGAGCAGTACTTC. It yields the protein CATRTSGSYEQYF.

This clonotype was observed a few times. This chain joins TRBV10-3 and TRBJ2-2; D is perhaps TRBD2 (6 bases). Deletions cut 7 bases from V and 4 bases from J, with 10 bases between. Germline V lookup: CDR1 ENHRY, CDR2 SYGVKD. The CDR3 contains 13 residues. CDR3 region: CAITSGVTGELFF. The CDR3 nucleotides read TGTGCCATCACCTCGGGAGTCACCGGGGAGCTGTTTTTT.

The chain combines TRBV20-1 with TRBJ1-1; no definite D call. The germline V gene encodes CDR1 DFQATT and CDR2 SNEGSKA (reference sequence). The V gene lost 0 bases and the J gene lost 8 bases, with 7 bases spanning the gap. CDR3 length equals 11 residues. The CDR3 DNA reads TGCAGTGCTAGAGACGATAAGGAAGCTTTCTTT. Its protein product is CSARDDKEAFF.

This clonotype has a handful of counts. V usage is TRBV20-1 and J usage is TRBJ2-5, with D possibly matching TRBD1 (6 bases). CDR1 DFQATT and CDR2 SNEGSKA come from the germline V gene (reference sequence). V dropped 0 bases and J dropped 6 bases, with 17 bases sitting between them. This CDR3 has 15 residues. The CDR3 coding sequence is TGCAGTGCTAGAGATTCGCTGGGGGCTCTAAAGACCCAGTACTTC. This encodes CSARDSLGALKTQYF.